This T cell receptor beta chain was obtained from a study of blood T cell repertoires in COVID-19. Study details: Whether acute or convalescent, the COVID-19 samples came from the United States, Italy and Spain. The analysed material was cDNA or gDNA that came from T cells, B-cell-depleted T cells, or PBMCs.

Looked up from germline, CDR1 is LNHDA and CDR2 is SQIVND (reference sequence). This CDR3 region has 17 residues. Trimming shortened V by 1 base and J by 2 bases, and 18 bases separated the two germline ends. Original handling: By means of reference gene primer amplification, nucleated cell counts were estimated. The method was immunoSEQ multiplex PCR; TCRdb's version includes in-frame clones alone and lacks a portion of them. D and trimming come from the DNA, and the V and J calls and clone size come from that table. The table shows 150,000 to 200,000 clones, with 85% occurring only once. The origin of this receptor is a human donor with acute or convalescent COVID-19. The donor label of this sample is uncertain. V usage is TRBV19 and J usage is TRBJ2-7; D is possibly TRBD1 (5 bases). Material: peripheral blood. This chain's CDR3 is CASSIGTSQGFTYEQYF. The CDR3 bases are TGTGCCAGTAGTATAGGGACGTCGCAGGGATTCACCTACGAGCAGTACTTC.